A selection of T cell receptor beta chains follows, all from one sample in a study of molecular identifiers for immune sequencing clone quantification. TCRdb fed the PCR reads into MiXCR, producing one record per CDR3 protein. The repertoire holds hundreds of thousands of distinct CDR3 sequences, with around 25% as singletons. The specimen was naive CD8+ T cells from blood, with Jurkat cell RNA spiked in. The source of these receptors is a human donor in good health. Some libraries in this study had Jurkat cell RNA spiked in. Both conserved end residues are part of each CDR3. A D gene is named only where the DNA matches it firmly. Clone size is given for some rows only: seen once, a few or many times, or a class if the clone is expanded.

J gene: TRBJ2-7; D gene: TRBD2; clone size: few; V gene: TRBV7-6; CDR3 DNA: TGTGCCAGCAGCTTAGGTCTAGCGGGGCCAGAGCAGTACTTC; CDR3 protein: CASSLGLAGPEQYF
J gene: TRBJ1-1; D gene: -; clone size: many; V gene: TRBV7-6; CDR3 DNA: TGTGCCAGCAGCGTTGGGGTCAGGATTCTTAAGAACACTGAAGCTTTCTTT; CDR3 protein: CASSVGVRILKNTEAFF
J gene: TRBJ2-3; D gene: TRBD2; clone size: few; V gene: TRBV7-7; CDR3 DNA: TGTGCCAGCAGCTCCACTAGCGCAGATACGCAGTATTTT; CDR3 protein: CASSSTSADTQYF
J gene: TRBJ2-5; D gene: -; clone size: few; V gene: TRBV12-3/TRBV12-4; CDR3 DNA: TGTGCCGGCAGTTTAGGGGGTGAGACCCAGTACTTC; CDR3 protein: CAGSLGGETQYF
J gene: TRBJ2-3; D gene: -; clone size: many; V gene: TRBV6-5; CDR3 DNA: TGTGCCAGCAGCCACAGTCCGAGCACAGATACGCAGTATTTT; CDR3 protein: CASSHSPSTDTQYF
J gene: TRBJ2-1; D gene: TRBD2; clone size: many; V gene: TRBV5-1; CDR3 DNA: TGCGCCAGCAGCGCTAGCAGCGGGGGGGCCGTCGAGCAGTTCTTC; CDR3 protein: CASSASSGGAVEQFF
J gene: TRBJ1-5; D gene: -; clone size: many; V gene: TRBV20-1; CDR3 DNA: TGCAGTGCTCGGACACAGGGAAGCAATCAGCCCCTGCATTTT; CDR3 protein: CSARTQGSNQPLHF
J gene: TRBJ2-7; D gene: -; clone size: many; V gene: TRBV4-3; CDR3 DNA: TGCGCCAGCAGCCAAGAGCTGTTTCAGGCTTGGCCAACCTACGAGCAGTACTTC; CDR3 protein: CASSQELFQAWPTYEQYF
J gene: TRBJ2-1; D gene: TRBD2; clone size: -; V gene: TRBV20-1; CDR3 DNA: TGCAGTGCTAGTGACTTCAAAACTAGCGGGTCTTGGAGTGAGCAGTTCTTC; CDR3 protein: CSASDFKTSGSWSEQFF
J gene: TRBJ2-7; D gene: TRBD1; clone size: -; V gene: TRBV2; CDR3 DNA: TGTGCCAGCAGTGGAATCGACAGGGGGAGTGGCGAGCAGTACTTC; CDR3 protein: CASSGIDRGSGEQYF
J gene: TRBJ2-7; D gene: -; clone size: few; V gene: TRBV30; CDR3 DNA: TGTGCCTGGAGTGTTGAGAGCTACGAGCAGTACTTC; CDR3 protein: CAWSVESYEQYF
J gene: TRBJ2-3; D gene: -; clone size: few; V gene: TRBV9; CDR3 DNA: TGTGCCAGCAGCGTAGATCTAGCGATCGGAGATACGCAGTATTTT; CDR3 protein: CASSVDLAIGDTQYF
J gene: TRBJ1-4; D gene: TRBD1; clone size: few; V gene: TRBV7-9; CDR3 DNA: TGTGCCAGCAGCGAGGGACAGCTTAATGAAAAACTGTTTTTT; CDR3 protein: CASSEGQLNEKLFF
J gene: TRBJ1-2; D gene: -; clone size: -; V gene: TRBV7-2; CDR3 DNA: TGTGCCAGCAGCTTAGCGGGGGAGTGGGTCTATGGCTACACCTTC; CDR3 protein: CASSLAGEWVYGYTF
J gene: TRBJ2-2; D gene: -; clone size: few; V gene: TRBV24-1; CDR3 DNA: TGTGCCACCAGTGACCCCACCGCGAACACCGGGGAGCTGTTTTTT; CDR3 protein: CATSDPTANTGELFF
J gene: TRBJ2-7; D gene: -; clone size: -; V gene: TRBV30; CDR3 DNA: TGTGCCTGGAGTGTAAGGGCAGCTAAACTCATTCCCTACGAGCAGTACTTC; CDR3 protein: CAWSVRAAKLIPYEQYF
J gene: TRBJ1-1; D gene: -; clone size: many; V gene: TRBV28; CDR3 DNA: TGTGCCAGCAGTTCCTCCGGGACTGAAGCTTTCTTT; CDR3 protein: CASSSSGTEAFF
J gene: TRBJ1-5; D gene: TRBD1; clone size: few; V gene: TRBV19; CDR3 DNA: TGTGCCAGTAGGATACAGGGGGGGAATCAGCCCCAGCATTTT; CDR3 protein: CASRIQGGNQPQHF
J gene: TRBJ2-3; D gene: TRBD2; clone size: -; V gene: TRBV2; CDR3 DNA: TGTGCCAGCAGTGAAGGAAGCGGGGGGGCCGGATGGGCAGATACGCAGTATTTT; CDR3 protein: CASSEGSGGAGWADTQYF
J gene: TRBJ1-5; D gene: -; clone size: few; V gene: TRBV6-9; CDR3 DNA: TGTGCCAGCAGTTATAGGGGGGTAAGCAATCAGCCCCAGCATTTT; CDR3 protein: CASSYRGVSNQPQHF
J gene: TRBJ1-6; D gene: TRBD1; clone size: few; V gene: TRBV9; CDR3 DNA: TGTGCCAGCAGTGAAACCGGGACAGATAATTCACCCCTCCACTTT; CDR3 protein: CASSETGTDNSPLHF
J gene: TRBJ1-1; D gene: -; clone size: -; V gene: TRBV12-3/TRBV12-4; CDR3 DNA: TGTGCCCGCAGAAAACGTGGACAGTTGGTTGCGGCTTTCTTT; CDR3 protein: CARRKRGQLVAAFF
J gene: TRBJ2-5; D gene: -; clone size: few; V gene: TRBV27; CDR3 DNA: TGTGCCAGCAGTAGGGCGTCTCAAGAGACCCAGTACTTC; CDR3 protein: CASSRASQETQYF
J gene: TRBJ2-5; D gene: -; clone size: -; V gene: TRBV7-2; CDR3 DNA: TGTGCCAGCAGCTATCCGGGACTCGGACGTCTCGAGACCCAGTACTTC; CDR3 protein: CASSYPGLGRLETQYF
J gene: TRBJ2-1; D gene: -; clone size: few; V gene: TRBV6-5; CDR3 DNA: TGTGCCAGCATGGAGAGGGCTAGCAATGAGCAGTTCTTC; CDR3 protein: CASMERASNEQFF
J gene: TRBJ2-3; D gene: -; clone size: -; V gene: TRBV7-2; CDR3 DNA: TGTGCCAGCAGCTTAACAGGGATAAGCACAGATACGCAGTATTTT; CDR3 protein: CASSLTGISTDTQYF
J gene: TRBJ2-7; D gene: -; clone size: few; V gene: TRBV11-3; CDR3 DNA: TGTGCCAGCAGCCAGGACTCCCCCCACGAGCAGTACTTC; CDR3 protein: CASSQDSPHEQYF
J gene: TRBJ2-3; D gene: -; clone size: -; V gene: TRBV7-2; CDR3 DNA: TGTGCCAGCAAGTCTACAGCAGGGGGACTCACAGATACGCAGTATTTT; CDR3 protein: CASKSTAGGLTDTQYF
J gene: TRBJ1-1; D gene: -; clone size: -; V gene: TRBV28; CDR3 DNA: TGTGCCAGCAGATTAAACTGGGAGATTAACACTGAAGCTTACTTT; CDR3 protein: CASRLNWEINTEAYF
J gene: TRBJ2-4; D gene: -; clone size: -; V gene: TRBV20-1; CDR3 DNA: TGCAGTGCTAGTTTGGACAGAGAGGGACTAGCCAAAAACATTCAGTACTTC; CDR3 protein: CSASLDREGLAKNIQYF
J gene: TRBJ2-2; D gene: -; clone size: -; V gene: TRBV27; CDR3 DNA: TGTGCCAGCAGGGGTTGGCTGGGCACCGGGGAGCTGTTTTTT; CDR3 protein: CASRGWLGTGELFF
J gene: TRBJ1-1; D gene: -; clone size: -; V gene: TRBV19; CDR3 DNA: TGTGCCAGTATGGACGGGGAAGGGGACACTGAAGCTTTCTTT; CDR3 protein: CASMDGEGDTEAFF
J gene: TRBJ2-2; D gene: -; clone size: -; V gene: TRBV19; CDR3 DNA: TGTGCCAGTAGTATAGCGCGGCTAGCGAACACCGGGGAGCTGTTTTTT; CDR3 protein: CASSIARLANTGELFF
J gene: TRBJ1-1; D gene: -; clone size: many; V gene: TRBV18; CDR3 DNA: TGTGCCAGCTCACTGGACAGTTACACTGAAGCTTTCTTT; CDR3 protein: CASSLDSYTEAFF
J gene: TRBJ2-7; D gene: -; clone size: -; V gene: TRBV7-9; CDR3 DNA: TGTGCCAGCAGTTCCCCACAGGGAGGCTACGAGCAGTACTTC; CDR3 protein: CASSSPQGGYEQYF
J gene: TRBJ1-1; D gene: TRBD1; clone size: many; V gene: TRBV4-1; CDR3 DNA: TGCGCCAGCAGCCCACAGGGGCCAACCGAAGCTTTCTTT; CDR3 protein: CASSPQGPTEAFF
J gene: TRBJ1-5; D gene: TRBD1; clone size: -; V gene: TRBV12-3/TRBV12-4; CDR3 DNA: TGTGCCAGCAGTGGAACACAGGGGAACAGCAATCAGCCCCAGCATTTT; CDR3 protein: CASSGTQGNSNQPQHF
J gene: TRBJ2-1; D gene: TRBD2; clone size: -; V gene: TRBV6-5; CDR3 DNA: TGTGCCAGTTTTGGAGCGGGGGGGCACAATGAGCAGTTCTTC; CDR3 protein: CASFGAGGHNEQFF
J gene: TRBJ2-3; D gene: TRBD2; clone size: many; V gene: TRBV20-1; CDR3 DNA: TGCAGTGCTAGAGTTGTAGCGGGAGGCATGGCAGATACGCAGTATTTT; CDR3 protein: CSARVVAGGMADTQYF
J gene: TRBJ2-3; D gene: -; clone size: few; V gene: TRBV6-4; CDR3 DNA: TGTGCCAGCAGTGGGACTGTCTCTAGCACAGATACGCAGTATTTT; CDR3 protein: CASSGTVSSTDTQYF
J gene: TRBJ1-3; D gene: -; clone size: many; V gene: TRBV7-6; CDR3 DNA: TGTGCCAGCAGCTTAGGTCCCAACCGCTCTGGAAACACCATATATTTT; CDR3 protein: CASSLGPNRSGNTIYF
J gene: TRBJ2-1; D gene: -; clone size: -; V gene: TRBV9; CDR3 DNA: TGTGCCAGCAGCCTTTTTTCCACGGGGACGGGTTACAATGAGCAGTTCTTC; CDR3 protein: CASSLFSTGTGYNEQFF
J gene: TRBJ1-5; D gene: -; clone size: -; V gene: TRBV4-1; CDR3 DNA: TGCGCCAGCAGCCAAGATAGAGGATACAATCAGCCCCAGCATTTT; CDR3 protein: CASSQDRGYNQPQHF
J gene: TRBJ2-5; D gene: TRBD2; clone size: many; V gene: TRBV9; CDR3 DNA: TGTGCCAGCAGCGGACTAGCGGGGGGCTACCAAGAGACCCAGTACTTC; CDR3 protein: CASSGLAGGYQETQYF
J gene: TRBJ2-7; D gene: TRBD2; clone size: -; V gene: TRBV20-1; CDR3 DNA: TGCAGTGCTAGAGTGAGCGGGGACGAGCAGTACTTC; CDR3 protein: CSARVSGDEQYF
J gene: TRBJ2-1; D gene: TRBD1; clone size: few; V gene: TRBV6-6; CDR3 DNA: TGTGCCAGCAGTAAAGGACAGGGGACCTACAATGAGCAGTTCTTC; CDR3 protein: CASSKGQGTYNEQFF
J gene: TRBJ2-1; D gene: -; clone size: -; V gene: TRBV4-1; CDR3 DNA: TGCGCCAGCAGCTCACGGGAAGGGGGAGGTGGTGAGCAGTTCTTC; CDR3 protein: CASSSREGGGGEQFF
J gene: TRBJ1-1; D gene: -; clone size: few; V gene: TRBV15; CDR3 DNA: TGTGCCACCAGCAGAGTAAGAGGGGACACTGAAGCTTTCTTT; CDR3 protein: CATSRVRGDTEAFF
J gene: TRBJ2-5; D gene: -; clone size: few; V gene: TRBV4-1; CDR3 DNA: TGCGCCAGCAGCCACAGTGACAGGCGACAAGAGACCCAGTGCTTT; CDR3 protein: CASSHSDRRQETQCF
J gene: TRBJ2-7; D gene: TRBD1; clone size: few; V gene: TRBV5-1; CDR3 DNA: TGCGCCAGCAGCTTGGTAGGGACAGGGGCGGGCGAGCAGTACTTC; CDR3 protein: CASSLVGTGAGEQYF